The 27 T cell receptor beta chains in this list originate from one sample, sequenced in a study of T cells in Graves' hyperthyroidism and ophthalmopathy. Regions amplified from RNA transcripts were the TCR beta CDR3 regions. Carried out on the TCR CDR3, a first-round RT-PCR used the HTBI primer set. TCRdb re-called the multiplex PCR reads through MiXCR, storing one row per CDR3 protein. Among a few hundred thousand distinct CDR3 sequences listed, about 15% were seen once. The sample comprised blood. The receptor source for this set is a woman aged 25-40 years with Graves' hyperthyroidism.

This clonotype appeared many times. The J gene is TRBJ2-3, the V gene TRBV5-1, with 7 nucleotides matching TRBD2. CDR1 is SGHRS, CDR2 YFSETQ, per germline. The CDR3 spans 15 residues. Trimming took 0 bases from V and 5 from J; bases not matched to a gene: 6. Here the CDR3 DNA reads TGCGCCAGCAGCTTGGCTGCGGGGAGGGGAGATACGCAGTATTTT. Protein sequence: CASSLAAGRGDTQYF.

This clonotype was counted a few times. The CDR3 nucleotides read TGCGCCAGCAGCTTGGCGGGCAGGGGAAATACGCAGTATTTT. It specifies CASSLAGRGNTQYF. The chain uses TRBV5-1 and TRBJ2-3; TRBD1 is a possible D gene (6 bases). The CDR3 totals 14 residues. The V end lost 0 bases, the J end lost 7 bases, and 12 bases lay between the germline ends. From germline, CDR1 is SGHRS and CDR2 YFSETQ.

Ten or more counts support this clonotype. V and J are TRBV6-5 and TRBJ2-1; D is uncertain. The germline V gene has CDR1 MNHEY and CDR2 SVGAGI. The CDR3 spans 16 residues. The V end lost 2 bases, the J end lost 0 bases, and 11 bases lay between the germline ends. The CDR3 DNA sequence: TGTGCCAGCAGTTACGGCCCTCCCAGCTCCTACAATGAGCAGTTCTTC. This encodes CASSYGPPSSYNEQFF.

This CDR3 reads CASGDRGRSETQYF. The CDR3 DNA follows: TGTGCCAGTGGCGACAGGGGCCGTTCGGAGACCCAGTACTTC. The rearrangement uses TRBV19 and TRBJ2-5, with 8 bases matching TRBD1. In germline, CDR1 is LNHDA, CDR2 SQIVND (reference sequence). V gave up 8 bases and J gave up 5 bases; unmatched junction bases: 10. CDR3 length: 14 residues.

Details on this clonotype: This may be a read error: a much more frequent sequence differs by one nucleotide. The chain recombines TRBV9 with TRBJ1-2; 7 bases are a match to TRBD1. The CDR3 consists of 15 residues. Trimming took 4 bases from V and 4 from J; bases not matched to a gene: 10. Per germline, CDR1 SGDLS and CDR2 YYNGEE. The CDR3 DNA follows: TGTGCCAGCAGCCTAGGACAGGAGGTGGGCTATGGCTACACCTTC. It is translated as CASSLGQEVGYGYTF.

The V call is TRBV7-6, the J call TRBJ2-2; the D is unclear. This CDR3 spans 14 amino acids. CDR1 and CDR2 (germline): SGHVS, FNYEAQ. Trimming removed 5 bases at V and 2 bases at J, with 9 bases between. This CDR3 reads CASSPLLNTGELFF. The CDR3 nucleotides read TGTGCCAGCAGCCCCCTTCTCAACACCGGGGAGCTGTTTTTT.

The chain couples TRBV20-1 to TRBJ2-1; 8 positions match TRBD2. Losses at the gene ends were 1 base for V and 8 bases for J; bases not matched to a gene: 10. CDR1 is DFQATT and CDR2 is SNEGSKA in the germline V gene (reference sequence). The CDR3 sequence is 15 residues long. As DNA, the CDR3 is TGCAGTGCTAGAGGCCCGGGGGGGGGTAGAGATGAGCAGTTCTTC. This translates into CSARGPGGGRDEQFF.

The chain is built from TRBV6-1 and TRBJ2-5; 9 bases map to TRBD2. This CDR3 is 17 amino acids long. Germline CDR1 and CDR2: MNHNS and SASEGT. V dropped 7 bases and J dropped 4; count of bases not matched to a gene: 16. CDR3 in DNA: TGTGCCAGCACCCCGGGAGAGGGCGGGACTAGCCGAGAGACCCAGTACTTC. Protein: CASTPGEGGTSRETQYF.

The table lists this clonotype with many counts. J is TRBJ1-1 and V is TRBV27, with TRBD1 as a possible D gene (6 bases). The CDR3 spans 14 residues. V dropped 5 bases and J dropped 8 bases, with 18 bases sitting between them. Germline assignment: CDR1 MNHEY and CDR2 SMNVEV (reference sequence). The CDR3 loop reads CASSPGQQTYEAFF. Here the CDR3 DNA reads TGTGCCAGCAGTCCCGGACAGCAGACATACGAAGCTTTCTTT.

This clonotype was recorded many times. The rearrangement joins TRBV3-1 to TRBJ1-2; D not certain. V lost 0 bases and J lost 3, with 14 bases in between. In germline, CDR1 is LGHDT, CDR2 YNNKEL (reference sequence). The CDR3 has 16 residues. CDR3 in amino acids: CASSQEAVGAYYGYTF. CDR3 nucleotides: TGTGCCAGCAGCCAAGAAGCGGTCGGCGCATACTATGGCTACACCTTC.

This clonotype was recorded many times. This rearrangement joins TRBV20-1 to TRBJ2-1, with 14 positions matching TRBD2. Trimming removed 0 bases from V and 0 bases from J; junction bases left unmatched: 13. Germline-derived CDR1 and CDR2 are DFQATT and SNEGSKA (reference sequence). CDR3 length: 21 amino acids. The CDR3 sequence: CSARDAAGTSGSLSSYNEQFF. For the CDR3, the DNA is TGCAGTGCTAGAGACGCCGCCGGGACTAGCGGGAGCCTTAGCTCCTACAATGAGCAGTTCTTC.

Ten or more counts support this clonotype. V usage is TRBV9 and J usage is TRBJ1-2, with a tentative D call TRBD1 (5 bases). Germline values: CDR1 SGDLS, CDR2 YYNGEE. The CDR3 extends over 16 amino acids. V was pared by 3 bases and J by 5 bases, with 20 bases between. CDR3 residues: CASSASEGGGVYGYTF. Here the CDR3 DNA reads TGTGCCAGCAGCGCTTCGGAGGGCGGGGGGGTTTATGGCTACACCTTC.

Ten or more counts support this clonotype. The chain links TRBV6-5 to TRBJ2-5, with a tentative D call TRBD2 (6 bases). The CDR3 extends over 14 amino acids. Germline V gene data show CDR1 as MNHEY and CDR2 as SVGAGI. V lost 2 bases and J 5 bases, leaving 12 bases between the germline ends. The CDR3 spells CASSYRRASETQYF. DNA for the CDR3: TGTGCCAGCAGTTACCGGAGGGCGAGCGAGACCCAGTACTTC.

This clonotype was seen at least ten times. The V gene is TRBV28, the J gene TRBJ2-1; TRBD2 matches 9 bases. Per the germline V gene, CDR1 is MDHEN and CDR2 is SYDVKM. The length of the CDR3 is 20 residues. After removal of 4 bases from V and 0 bases from J, the junction contained 16 bases not matched to a gene. In DNA form, the CDR3 reads TGTGCCAGCAGTTCCCATCTAGCGGGACCAGATTTCAGCTCCTACAATGAGCAGTTCTTC. This codes for CASSSHLAGPDFSSYNEQFF.

This clonotype was detected ten times or more. The rearrangement links TRBV3-1 to TRBJ2-5; TRBD2 might be the D (5 bases). V was trimmed by 0 bases and J by 1 base, leaving 9 bases between them. This CDR3 spans 15 amino acids. In germline, CDR1 is LGHDT, CDR2 YNNKEL (reference sequence). This chain's CDR3 is CASSQEPRAQETQYF. CDR3 nucleotides: TGTGCCAGCAGCCAAGAGCCGAGGGCCCAAGAGACCCAGTACTTC.

The sample holds one count of this clonotype. The chain is built from TRBV5-4 and TRBJ1-1; 8 nucleotides align to TRBD1. CDR1 and CDR2 from the germline V gene are SGHNT and YYREEE (reference sequence). The CDR3 consists of 15 residues. Trimming took 1 base from V and 5 from J; bases not matched to a gene: 7. The CDR3 bases are TGTGCCAGCAGCTTGCCCCGACAGGGGAGGACTGAAGCTTTCTTT. This encodes CASSLPRQGRTEAFF. The variable domain in full, completed from reference TRBV5-4 and TRBJ1-1, reads ETGVTQSPTHLIKTRGQQVTLRCSSQSGHNTVSWYQQALGQGPQFIFQYYREEENGRGNFPPRFSGLQFPNYSSELNVNALELDDSALYLCASSLPRQGRTEAFFGQGTRLTVV.

V gene TRBV7-2 combines with J gene TRBJ2-7, with a possible D match to TRBD2 (5 bases). Germline CDR1 and CDR2: SGHTA and FQGNSA. Between the trimmed V and J ends, which lost 1 base and 7 bases, there was a span of 11 bases. The CDR3 runs to 13 residues. This CDR3 reads CASSLVSRREQYF. CDR3 in DNA: TGTGCCAGCAGCTTAGTCTCGAGGAGGGAGCAGTACTTC.

The chain joins TRBV6-1 to TRBJ1-1; TRBD1 is a possible D gene (5 bases). The CDR3 is made up of 13 amino acids. Germline CDR1 reads MNHNS; CDR2 reads SASEGT. V was clipped by 3 bases and J by 3 bases, with 8 bases between them. The CDR3 sequence is CASSDRVYTEAFF. For the CDR3, the DNA is TGTGCCAGCAGTGACAGGGTATACACTGAAGCTTTCTTT.

This clonotype has a count of ten or more. This sequence joins TRBV13 and TRBJ1-1; maybe TRBD1 (5 bases). Germline V gene lookup returns CDR1 PRHDT and CDR2 FYEKMQ (reference sequence). Trimming pared 5 bases from V and 4 bases from J, leaving 11 bases between. The CDR3 is made up of 13 amino acids. The DNA of the CDR3 is TGTGCCAGCAGCCAGGGCAGGCGCACTGAAGCTTTCTTT. Its protein is CASSQGRRTEAFF.

This clonotype was found a few times. The chain links TRBV4-1 to TRBJ2-1; TRBD2 agrees at 12 bases. The germline CDR1 and CDR2 sequences are MGHRA and YSYEKL. This CDR3 spans 17 amino acids. The V and J ends lost 0 bases and 7 bases, in that order; junction bases with no gene match: 7. CDR3 DNA sequence: TGCGCCAGCAGCCAAGAGGTGACTAGCGGGAGTAAGAATGAGCAGTTCTTC. Amino acids: CASSQEVTSGSKNEQFF.

In its sample, this clonotype was seen many times. The chain combines TRBV10-1 with TRBJ2-7; D gene ambiguous. V lost 3 bases to trimming and J lost 2 bases, with 8 bases between them. This CDR3 has 13 residues. Looked up from germline, CDR1 is WNHNN and CDR2 is SYGVQD (reference sequence). CDR3 region: CASSDAVTYEQYF. CDR3 nucleotide sequence: TGCGCCAGCAGTGATGCAGTTACCTACGAGCAGTACTTC.

This clonotype has ten or more counts. The V and J genes are TRBV12-3 or TRBV12-4 and TRBJ2-7, with D possibly TRBD2 on 6 matching bases. This CDR3 comprises 14 residues. Trimming cost V 6 bases and J 2 bases, with 14 bases left between them. CDR3 sequence reads: CASSTGGSTYEQYF. The CDR3 coding sequence is TGTGCCAGCAGCACCGGGGGATCGACCTACGAGCAGTACTTC.

This clonotype was observed at least ten times. The gene calls are TRBV6-1 and TRBJ1-4, with TRBD1 matching 8 bases. The CDR3 is made up of 15 amino acids. Trimming cost V 5 bases and J 3 bases; bases outside gene matches: 5. Germline CDR1 MNHNS, CDR2 SASEGT. The CDR3 DNA is TGTGCCAGCAGTCCTCGACAGGGGCCTAATGAAAAACTGTTTTTT. Translating gives CASSPRQGPNEKLFF.

This clonotype was detected only a few times. The chain uses TRBV11-2 and TRBJ2-1, with no clear D. Between the trimmed V and J ends, which lost 1 base and 6 bases, there was a span of 10 bases. Germline loops: CDR1 SGHAT, CDR2 FQNNGV. The CDR3 has 14 residues. This CDR3 reads CASSLVPRSNEQFF. The CDR3 DNA sequence: TGTGCCAGCAGCTTAGTCCCTAGAAGCAATGAGCAGTTCTTC.

Many counts were recorded for this clonotype. This sequence joins TRBV6-1 and TRBJ2-5; tentatively, D is TRBD1 (7 bases). Germline lookup yields CDR1 MNHNS and CDR2 SASEGT. V was pared by 6 bases and J by 5 bases, with 25 bases between. The CDR3 sequence is 17 residues long. The CDR3 protein is CASSPPRGPGGTETQYF. The DNA of the CDR3 is TGTGCCAGCAGCCCCCCGAGGGGGCCAGGGGGGACGGAGACCCAGTACTTC.

In this sample, this clonotype turned up many times. This chain links TRBV11-2 with TRBJ2-1; 9 nucleotides agree with TRBD2. Germline V gene data show CDR1 as SGHAT and CDR2 as FQNNGV. The CDR3 contains 13 residues. With 1 base clipped from V and 10 bases from J, the junction kept 2 bases outside the gene matches. The CDR3 is CASSLGGLAEQFF. CDR3 DNA sequence: TGTGCCAGCAGCTTAGGTGGACTAGCGGAGCAGTTCTTC. Drawing the rest from reference TRBV11-2 and TRBJ2-1, the complete variable domain is EAGVAQSPRYKIIEKRQSVAFWCNPISGHATLYWYQQILGQGPKLLIQFQNNGVVDDSQLPKDRFSAERLKGVDSTLKIQPAKLEDSAVYLCASSLGGLAEQFFGPGTRLTVL.

This clonotype was picked up many times. The chain links TRBV5-6 to TRBJ2-7, with 10 bases matching TRBD2. V dropped 4 bases and J dropped 2; count of bases not matched to a gene: 12. Germline CDR1 SGHDT, CDR2 YYEEEE. The CDR3 is made up of 17 amino acids. The CDR3 is CASSPRRTSGYTYEQYF. CDR3 bases: TGTGCCAGCAGCCCGCGAAGGACTAGCGGTTATACCTACGAGCAGTACTTC.